This paragraph covers one TCR beta chain sequence. Antigen specificity is unknown. Original processing methods: Owing to the provision of junction-only sequences devoid of quality scores by immunoSEQ, filtering differed. Clones were read by immunoSEQ multiplex PCR, and TCRdb kept only the in-frame ones, dropping some. V, J and clone size are taken as reported in that table, and D and trimming were inferred from the DNA itself. In the table there are about 2.4 million clones, roughly 93% of which are singletons. The sample originates from a study of shared clonotypes between healthy human individuals. V lost 0 bases to trimming and J lost 6 bases, with 6 bases between them. Per the germline V gene, CDR1 is GTSNPN and CDR2 is SVGIG (reference sequence). The CDR3 has 11 residues. Study-level results: Sampling used blood alone; tissue repertoires probably differ.

Donors were Caucasian adults residing in Nashville, Tennessee, USA. The sequencing sample was made of naive CD4+ T cells from PBMCs. Indicated subset: CD45RA+ positively selected. This chain uses TRBV30 with TRBJ2-7; D call uncertain. The receptor was derived from a man aged 18 to 29 in good health. Some clones in this sample may be carry-over from other donors' samples. CDR3 nucleotide sequence: TGTGCCTGGAGTGTACCCGGCGAGCAGTACTTC. It yields the protein CAWSVPGEQYF. The whole variable domain, filled in from reference TRBV30 and TRBJ2-7, reads SQTIHQWPATLVQPVGSPLSLECTVEGTSNPNLYWYRQAAGRGLQLLFYSVGIGQISSEVPQNLSASRPQDRQFILSSKKLLLSDSGFYLCAWSVPGEQYFGPGTRLTVT.